This TCR beta chain was recovered during a study of shared clonotypes between healthy human individuals (dated by TCRdb to about 2020). A note on the overall study: The cohort included three men and two women between 18 and 49 years of age. For each donor, CD4 naive and CD4 memory were each run on three plates, CD8 naive on two plates, and CD8 memory on one plate. Blood TCR repertoires of 5 or 6 healthy adults were deeply sequenced to estimate repertoire size and the extent of clonotype sharing between individuals. Each donor's leukapheresis produced roughly between about 0.8 and 8.9 billion PBMCs. Different laboratories and diverse techniques were used to prepare libraries and sequence TCR repertoires, to increase sequencing depth and limit assay-specific biases.

TCR CDR3 regions were amplified from genomic DNA by multiplex PCR using the deep immunoSEQ assay. For each cell subset, the extracted genomic DNA was distributed evenly across all wells of several immunoSEQ 96-well plates, and each plate served as one replicate. For sorted subsets, each replicate PCR was loaded with 200 ng genomic DNA, equivalent to some 31,000 T cell genomes. Purified libraries were measured with a Qubit 3.0 fluorometer, size-checked on a Bioanalyzer 2100, and measured again with the KAPA Library Quantification kit. Every immunoSEQ 96-well plate was sequenced on a dedicated single-read 150-cycle Illumina NextSeq 550 flow cell. Processing in the source paper ran as follows. The immunoSEQ output contained only junctional sequences without quality scores, so filtering could not match that applied to full-length reads. Sequences were annotated with PyIR, a Python wrapper for IgBLAST v1.9, using IMGT germline references to assign V/J genes and CDR3. Any read was removed if the V/J assignment was weak (E-value above 1e-6), the CDR3 was missing, or the read contained stop codons, out-of-frame junctions, or ambiguous translated residues. V3J clonotypes were defined by identical inferred V gene, J gene, and CDR3 amino acid sequence. Percentage overlap between repertoires was computed as shared unique clonotypes divided by the size of the smaller repertoire. Three approaches were used to assess repertoire richness: RTK rarefaction, the Chao1 estimator, and Recon v2.1 estimates of unobserved clonotypes. OLGA was used to compute generation probabilities for all TCRbeta clonotypes that the gDNA method yielded from a handful of donors. TCRdb retrieved this table from immuneACCESS and kept in-frame rearrangements only. Not all clones are present; in checked studies, unresolved V genes account for under half, and no reason is known for the remainder. From that table come the V and J calls and clone size; the DNA was used to work out D and trimming. For this sample there are 1,400,000 or so clones; approximately 98.5% appear just once. About 0.4% of the sample comes from the top ten.

Summary of the overall study and its limitations: Compared with non-shared clonotypes, the clonotypes found in all four sorted-subset donors had higher generation probabilities. Rarefaction of sorted-subset datasets indicated incomplete sequencing despite the large sequencing depth. Larger estimated clonotype richness was generally found for naive subsets than for memory subsets. When several donors were compared, the shared fraction of clonotypes was about 5% for naive CD4, approximately 3.3% for naive CD8, more than 2% for memory CD4, and 0.3% to 0.5% for memory CD8. Pairwise subsampling indicated that sequencing depth was expected to affect the degree of clonotype sharing among donors. Because the study included only a small number of donors, the genetic and exposure-history diversity represented was limited. Sampling was restricted to blood, and TCR repertoires in tissue are likely to differ from TCR repertoires in blood.

Healthy HIV-negative adults with no recently reported acute infections or vaccinations were included as donors. Every donor was a Caucasian adult residing in Nashville, Tennessee, USA. CD4+ T cells were enriched by magnetic negative selection; naive cells were then positively selected on CD45RA, and the negative fraction formed the memory subset. Blood was obtained by leukapheresis, after which PBMCs were separated by Ficoll-Histopaque density gradient centrifugation and cryopreserved in liquid nitrogen vapor phase. Analytical flow cytometry was used to check the purity and quantity of every magnetically sorted T cell population. From each sorted fraction, genomic DNA was isolated and quantified by UV absorbance on a Nanodrop 2000c. Unmatched junction bases come to 4, with V trimmed by 4 bases and J by 6 bases. The cysteine opens and the phenylalanine closes a CDR3 of 13 amino acids. Kept here is only the CDR3 DNA, which spans 39 bases and is read in frame from base 1. The germline V gene supplies CDR1 SGHVS and CDR2 FNYEAQ.

Points on this clone: Its antigen remains undetermined. The sample holds no much larger clone one base away, and base qualities are not on file.

Recombination joined TRBV7-6 with TRBJ2-7, with TRBD1 matching 9 junction bases. The sequencing sample was made of naive CD4+ T cells sorted from blood. What this sample's cell subset or site label stands for: CD45RA+ positively selected. The receptor comes from a man aged 25 to 45 in good health. The CDR3 reads CASSYLDRGEQYF. At the DNA level, the sequence is TGTGCCAGCAGCTATCTGGACAGGGGCGAGCAGTACTTC.